These 9 T cell receptor beta chains were sequenced from one sample in a study of regulatory T cells in long-lasting Graves disease. Arm-PCR with iRepertoire HTBI primers amplified the CDR3 regions for these TCR beta libraries. TCRdb used MiXCR to reprocess the multiplex PCR reads, holding one entry per CDR3 protein. The sample yields hundreds of thousands of distinct CDR3 sequences, about 12% seen once. The time point here: newly diagnosed GD, antithyroid drugs for less than 3 months. TCR sequences were obtained from RNA taken from PBMCs. The sample was also reused in another study, on T cells in Graves' hyperthyroidism and ophthalmopathy.

This sample comprised peripheral blood mononuclear cells (PBMCs), obtained at new diagnosis, from a patient treated with antithyroid drugs. The receptor source for this set is a woman under 40 with Graves disease.

This clonotype was observed many times. The V call is TRBV4-1, the J call TRBJ1-1, with a possible D match to TRBD1 (5 bases). The V end was cut by 1 base, the J end by 1 base, with 10 bases between. This CDR3 has 15 amino acids. Germline lookup yields CDR1 MGHRA and CDR2 YSYEKL. The CDR3 DNA sequence: TGCGCCAGCAGCCAAGGGGCCAGGGCGAACACTGAAGCTTTCTTT. As protein: CASSQGARANTEAFF.

The CDR3 bases are TGTGCCAGCAGTGGGATAGGGGCAAGCAATCAGCCCCAGCATTTT. It is translated as CASSGIGASNQPQHF. V and J are TRBV28 and TRBJ1-5; maybe TRBD1 (5 bases). V was shortened by 5 bases and J by 1 base, with 12 bases between the two germline ends. CDR3 length: 15 residues. Germline V lookup: CDR1 MDHEN, CDR2 SYDVKM.

This clonotype was found a few times. A single base separates this from a much larger clone, so it may be a read error. The chain couples TRBV2 to TRBJ2-2; 10 nucleotides match TRBD2. The CDR3 runs 15 residues. In germline, CDR1 is SNHLY, CDR2 FYNNEI. The CDR3 region has the DNA TGTGCCGGCAGTGAAGCGGGAGGGTCCCCCGGGGAGCTGTTTTTT. Translated: CAGSEAGGSPGELFF.

V is TRBV7-9 and J is TRBJ1-1, with unresolved D. This CDR3 has 14 amino acids. V lost 11 bases to trimming and J lost 3 bases, with 19 bases between them. Germline V gives CDR1 SEHNR, CDR2 FQNEAQ (reference sequence). As DNA, the CDR3 is TGTGCCTGCTCACGTGGTGGTTCGGACACTGAAGCTTTCTTT. This sequence encodes CACSRGGSDTEAFF.

This clonotype was found many times. The chain has TRBV30 and TRBJ2-1, with 15 bases identical to TRBD2. The CDR3 is 15 amino acids. V lost 5 bases and J lost 10; bases outside the gene matches: 9. Germline values: CDR1 GTSNPN, CDR2 SVGIG (reference sequence). CDR3 DNA sequence: TGTGCCTGGGGAGTAGGACTAGCGGGAGGGGAAGAGCAGTTCTTC. This gives the protein CAWGVGLAGGEEQFF.

This clonotype was seen a handful of times. V is TRBV19 and J is TRBJ2-3; perhaps TRBD2 as D (6 bases). V gave up 11 bases and J gave up 4 bases, with 19 bases separating them. Germline assignment: CDR1 LNHDA and CDR2 SQIVND (reference sequence). This CDR3 comprises 14 residues. The CDR3 coding sequence is TGTGCCTCTGACTCGGGAGCCCGGGCAGATACGCAGTATTTT. Amino acid sequence: CASDSGARADTQYF.

This clonotype was counted many times. The germline gene is not matched at one end of the junction; a read error may be the cause. The chain has TRBV5-1 and TRBJ2-1; possible D gene TRBD1, 6 bases. Germline-derived CDR1 and CDR2 are SGHRS and YFSETQ. The CDR3 length is 15 residues. The CDR3: CASSADRSSYNEQFF. The DNA of the CDR3 is TGTGCCAGCAGCGCCGACAGGAGCTCCTACAATGAGCAGTTCTTC.

This clonotype was counted at least ten times. The chain couples TRBV28 to TRBJ1-2; 7 nucleotides align to TRBD1. Germline CDR1 MDHEN, CDR2 SYDVKM. Unmatched junction bases numbered 9, after V lost 5 bases and J lost 6 bases. CDR3 size: 14 residues. CDR3 region: CASSLSDRVNGYTF. CDR3 DNA sequence: TGTGCCAGCAGTCTCTCTGACAGGGTAAATGGCTACACCTTC.

This clonotype was recorded many times. This sequence joins TRBV9 and TRBJ2-1; TRBD1 matches 11 bases. Germline V gene lookup returns CDR1 SGDLS and CDR2 YYNGEE. V lost 2 bases, J lost 2 bases, and 3 bases stayed unmatched. There are 16 residues in the CDR3. CDR3 coding DNA: TGTGCCAGCAGCGTGAAGGGACAGGGGGCCTACAATGAGCAGTTCTTC. Its protein product is CASSVKGQGAYNEQFF.